What follows is one TCR beta chain and its context. What it recognizes is unknown. V was pared by 3 bases and J by 4 bases, with 13 bases of the junction left unmatched. Germline assignment: CDR1 MDHEN and CDR2 SYDVKM. The CDR3 length is 19 residues. The data originate from a study of OX40 agonist ivuxolimab in advanced cancers. Study summary: Ivuxolimab, an agonistic anti-OX40 (CD134) antibody, was given to patients. Among those treated, three patients had partial responses, one with hepatocellular carcinoma and two with cutaneous melanoma.

The assay was immunoSEQ multiplex PCR, and TCRdb's table has in-frame clones only and misses some. Here the sample spans tens of thousands of clones, roughly 89% being singletons. Study-wide results and caveats: The study found that CD8+ T cells averaged more expanded clones than CD4+. Clonal expansion among partial responders at 0.1-3.0 mg/kg ranked near the lowest.

The sequence derives from an adult with an advanced solid tumor such as melanoma, head and neck, liver or kidney cancer. The rearrangement links TRBV28 to TRBJ2-3; 13 bases align to TRBD2. Material: CD4+ or CD8+ T cells sorted from blood, obtained in a trial of the OX40 agonist ivuxolimab. The CDR3 reads CASSLSLAGGRTGPDTQYF. The CDR3 nucleotides read TGTGCCAGCAGTTTGTCACTAGCGGGAGGGCGAACGGGCCCAGATACGCAGTATTTT.